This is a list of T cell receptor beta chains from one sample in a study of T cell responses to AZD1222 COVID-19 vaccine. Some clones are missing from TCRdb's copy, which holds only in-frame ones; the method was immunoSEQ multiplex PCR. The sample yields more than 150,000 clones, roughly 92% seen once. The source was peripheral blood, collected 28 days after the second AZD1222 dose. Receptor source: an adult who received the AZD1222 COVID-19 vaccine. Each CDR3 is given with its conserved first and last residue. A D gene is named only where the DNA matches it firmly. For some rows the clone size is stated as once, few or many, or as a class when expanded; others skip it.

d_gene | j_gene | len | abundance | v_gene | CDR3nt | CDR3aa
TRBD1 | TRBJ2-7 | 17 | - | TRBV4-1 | TGCGCCAGCAGCGCAAGAGGACAGGTCCCCTCTTCCTACGAGCAGTACTTC | CASSARGQVPSSYEQYF
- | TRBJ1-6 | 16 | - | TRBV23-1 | TGCGCCAGCAGTCAAAGGGGGGCGCGATGTAATTCACCCCTCCACTTT | CASSQRGARCNSPLHF
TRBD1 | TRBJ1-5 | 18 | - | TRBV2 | TGTGCCAGCAGTGATGGTCTGGGACAGGGCATCGGGAATCAGCCCCAGCATTTT | CASSDGLGQGIGNQPQHF
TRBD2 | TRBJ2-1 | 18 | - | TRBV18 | TGTGCCAGCTCACCGACAAGCGGACTAGCGGGAGAATACAATGAGCAGTTCTTC | CASSPTSGLAGEYNEQFF
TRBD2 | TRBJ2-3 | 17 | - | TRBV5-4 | TGTGCCAGCAGCTTGGGGTCCAGCGGGGGGGGCGTAGATACGCAGTATTTT | CASSLGSSGGGVDTQYF
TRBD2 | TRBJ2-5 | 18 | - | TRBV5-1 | TGCGCCAGCAGCTCGGGACTAGCGGGACCGCGCCCCCAAGAGACCCAGTACTTC | CASSSGLAGPRPQETQYF
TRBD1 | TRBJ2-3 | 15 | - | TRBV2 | TGTGCCAGCAGTAGGACAGGGAAGGGCACAGATACGCAGTATTTT | CASSRTGKGTDTQYF
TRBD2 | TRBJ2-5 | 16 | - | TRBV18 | TGTGCCAGCTCACCGGGACTAGCGGGAGATGGAGAGACCCAGTACTTC | CASSPGLAGDGETQYF
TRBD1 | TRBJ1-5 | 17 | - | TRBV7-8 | TGTGCCAGCAGCTTAGGGACAGGGCCCTATAGCAATCAGCCCCAGCATTTT | CASSLGTGPYSNQPQHF
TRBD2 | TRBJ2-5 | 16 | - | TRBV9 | TGTGCCAGCAGCGTAGGACCAGCGGGAGTTTTGGAGACCCAGTACTTC | CASSVGPAGVLETQYF
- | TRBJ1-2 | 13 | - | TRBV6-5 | TGTGCCAGCAGTTACACGGGGGACTATGGCTACACCTTC | CASSYTGDYGYTF
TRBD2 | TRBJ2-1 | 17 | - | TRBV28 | TGTGCCAGCAGTTCCTTCCTAGCGGGAGGACATGAAAATGAGCAGTTCTTC | CASSSFLAGGHENEQFF
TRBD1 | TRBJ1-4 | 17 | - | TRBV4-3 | TGCGCCAGCAGCCAAGAGAAAGGGGACAGTGAAAATGAAAAACTGTTTTTT | CASSQEKGDSENEKLFF
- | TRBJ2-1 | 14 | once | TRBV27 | TGTGCCAGCAGTTTCGGACTAACCCTCAATGAGCAGTTCTTC | CASSFGLTLNEQFF
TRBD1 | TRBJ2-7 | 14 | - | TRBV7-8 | TGTGCCAGCAGCTTGGGACAGGGGACCTACGAGCAGTACTTC | CASSLGQGTYEQYF
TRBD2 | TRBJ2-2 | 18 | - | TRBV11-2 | TGTGCCAGCACCTACCTTAGCGGGAGGGCTGGAGACACCGGGGAGCTGTTTTTT | CASTYLSGRAGDTGELFF
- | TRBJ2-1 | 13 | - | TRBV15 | TGTGCCACCAGCAGATCCTTAATTAATGAGCAGTTCTTC | CATSRSLINEQFF
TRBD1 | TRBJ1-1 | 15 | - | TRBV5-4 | TGTGCCAGCAGCTTGGGAGGACAGGGTGCGGATGAAGCTTTCTTT | CASSLGGQGADEAFF
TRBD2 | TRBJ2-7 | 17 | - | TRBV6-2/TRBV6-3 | TGTGCCAGCAGCCCCGGACTAGCGGGAGCAGGGTCCTACGAGCAGTACTTC | CASSPGLAGAGSYEQYF
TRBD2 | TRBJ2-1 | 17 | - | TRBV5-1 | TGCGCCAGCAGCCCCGGGACTAGCGGGAGGGCCTACAATGAGCAGTTCTTC | CASSPGTSGRAYNEQFF
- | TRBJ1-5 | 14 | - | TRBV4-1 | TGCGCCAGCAGCCAAGATTCGGGGACTCAGCCCCAGCATTTT | CASSQDSGTQPQHF
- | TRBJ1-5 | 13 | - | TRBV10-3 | TGTGCCATCAGTGAGGGGGTGAGTCAGCCCCAGCATTTT | CAISEGVSQPQHF
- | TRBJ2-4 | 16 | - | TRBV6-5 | TGTGCCAGCAGTTACCGGGGGATCTTAGCCAAAAACATTCAGTACTTC | CASSYRGILAKNIQYF
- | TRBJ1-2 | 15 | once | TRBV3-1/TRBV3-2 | TGTGCCAGCAGCCGGAGGGGGGAGGCTGGTTATGGCTACACCTTC | CASSRRGEAGYGYTF
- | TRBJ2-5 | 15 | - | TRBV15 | TGTGCCACCAGCAGAGAAAGCAGAAGTCAAGAGACCCAGTACTTC | CATSRESRSQETQYF
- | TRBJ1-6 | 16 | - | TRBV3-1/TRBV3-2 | TGTGCCAGCAGCCGAAAGGGAATCACCTATAATTCACCCCTCCACTTT | CASSRKGITYNSPLHF
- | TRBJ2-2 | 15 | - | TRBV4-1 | TGCGCCAGCAGCCAAGTCCCGTTATTAGGAGGGGAGCTGTTTTTT | CASSQVPLLGGELFF
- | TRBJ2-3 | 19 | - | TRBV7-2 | TGTGCCAGCAGCTTAGTCGTATCTATGTGGAGGGCCGAGGCAGATACGCAGTATTTT | CASSLVVSMWRAEADTQYF
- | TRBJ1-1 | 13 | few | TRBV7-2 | TGTGCCAGCAGCTCTACCGGGAACACTGAAGCTTTCTTT | CASSSTGNTEAFF
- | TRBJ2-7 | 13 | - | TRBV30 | TGTGCCTGGAGCCCCGGGAGTTCCTACGAGCAGTACTTC | CAWSPGSSYEQYF
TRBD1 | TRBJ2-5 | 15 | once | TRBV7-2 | TGTGCCAGCAGCTTAGTGGGACAGGGGATTGAAACCCAGTACTTC | CASSLVGQGIETQYF
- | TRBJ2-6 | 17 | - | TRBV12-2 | TGTGCAAGTCGCCTGGGACAGGTAATCTCTGGGGCCAACGTCCTGACTTTC | CASRLGQVISGANVLTF
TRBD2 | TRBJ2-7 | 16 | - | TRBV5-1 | TGCGCCAGCAGCACTACCGGGACTAGCGGGACCTACGAGCAGTACTTC | CASSTTGTSGTYEQYF
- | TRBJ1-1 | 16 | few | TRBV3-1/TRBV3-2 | TGTGCCAGCAAGGACGGGCCAATATCTCCGAACACTGAAGCTTTCTTT | CASKDGPISPNTEAFF
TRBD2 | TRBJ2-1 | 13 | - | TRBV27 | TGTGCCAGCAGTACCAGCGGGAGTTTGGATCAGTTCTTC | CASSTSGSLDQFF
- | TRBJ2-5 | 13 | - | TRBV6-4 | TGTGCCAGCAGTTCGCGCGGGCGGAAGACCCAGTACTTC | CASSSRGRKTQYF
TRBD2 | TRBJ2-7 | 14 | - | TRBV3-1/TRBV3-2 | TGTGCCAGCAGCCCAACTAGCGGGAGTAACGGGCAGTACTTC | CASSPTSGSNGQYF
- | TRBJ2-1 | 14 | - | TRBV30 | TGTGCCTGGAGTGTGATTCGGGGGTACAATGAGCAGTTCTTC | CAWSVIRGYNEQFF
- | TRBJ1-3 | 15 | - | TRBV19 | TGTGCCAGTAGTATCCCAATGTCCTCTGGAAACACCATATATTTT | CASSIPMSSGNTIYF
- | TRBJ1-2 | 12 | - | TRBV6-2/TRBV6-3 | TGTGCCAGCAGTGAGATGGCATATGGCTACACCTTC | CASSEMAYGYTF
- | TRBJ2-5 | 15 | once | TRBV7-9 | TGTGCCAGCAGCCCGTTTAGCGGAGGTAGAAGAGACCAGTACTTC | CASSPFSGGRRDQYF
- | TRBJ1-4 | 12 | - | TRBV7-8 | TGTGCCAGCAGCTTACAGGGGGAAAAACTGTTTTTT | CASSLQGEKLFF
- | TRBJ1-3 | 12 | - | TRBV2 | TGTGCCAGCAACAGGGCCGGAAACACCATATATTTT | CASNRAGNTIYF
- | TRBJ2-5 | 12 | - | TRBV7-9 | TGTGCCAGCAGCCGCCCCAGTGAGACCCAGTACTTC | CASSRPSETQYF
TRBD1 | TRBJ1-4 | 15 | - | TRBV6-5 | TGTGCCAGCAGCCCCAGGGGGCGCGTCCATGAAAAACTGTTTTTT | CASSPRGRVHEKLFF
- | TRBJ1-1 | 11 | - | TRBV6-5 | TGTGCCAGCAGGCGGGGGGCTGGCGCTTTCTTT | CASRRGAGAFF